This passage covers 19 T cell receptor beta chains from one sample sequenced in a study of PD-L1 blockade in urothelial cancer (dated by TCRdb to about 2017). Library construction relied on the immunoSEQ multiplex PCR assay. Not all clones reach the TCRdb copy of this immuneACCESS table, which keeps in-frame sequences only. Checked studies attribute under half of the gap to unresolved V genes and leave the rest unexplained. The sample contains roughly 51,000 clones, about four fifths of them found a single time. The ten largest account for about 10% of the sample. Read against the paper, the sample's time point label means: pretreatment peripheral blood. The sample was PBMCs, taken around atezolizumab (anti-PD-L1) treatment. The receptors come from a man between 65 and 85 years old with urothelial cancer.

The V and J genes are TRBV19 and TRBJ2-1; the D gene is possibly TRBD2 (6 bases). Between the trimmed V and J ends, which lost 5 bases and 4 bases, there was a span of 12 bases. The CDR3 spans 14 residues. Germline loops: CDR1 LNHDA, CDR2 SQIVND (reference sequence). CDR3 residues: CASSRRDFYNEQFF. The CDR3 DNA reads as TGTGCCAGTAGTCGCCGGGACTTTTACAATGAGCAGTTCTTC.

This sequence joins TRBV29-1 and TRBJ1-4; 9 nucleotides align to TRBD1. The CDR3 covers 13 residues. The germline V gene encodes CDR1 SQVTM and CDR2 ANQGSEA. V lost 6 bases and J lost 7; bases outside the gene matches: 6. CDR3 nucleotide sequence: TGCAGCGTCGAACAGGGGGCAGGTGAAAAACTGTTTTTT. It specifies CSVEQGAGEKLFF.

By sample share, this clone is medium-sized. The chain recombines TRBV13 with TRBJ2-2; 11 bases align to TRBD2. This CDR3 is 16 amino acids long. V dropped 5 bases and J dropped 6; count of bases not matched to a gene: 8. Germline CDR1 is PRHDT and CDR2 is FYEKMQ (reference sequence). In DNA, the CDR3 is TGTGCCAGCAGCCAATACTTAGCGGGAGGGTCCGGGGAGCTGTTTTTT. This translates into CASSQYLAGGSGELFF. Full variable domain (outside the CDR3, taken from reference TRBV13 and TRBJ2-2): AAGVIQSPRHLIKEKRETATLKCYPIPRHDTVYWYQQGPGQDPQFLISFYEKMQSDKGSIPDRFSAQQFSDYHSELNMSSLELGDSALYFCASSQYLAGGSGELFFGEGSRLTVL.

About this clone itself: This specimen includes other DNA sequences encoding the same CDR3. This rearrangement joins TRBV18 to TRBJ1-2; D ambiguous. V lost 0 bases to trimming and J lost 8 bases, with 7 bases between them. From germline, CDR1 is KGHSH and CDR2 LQKENI. This CDR3 has 12 residues. In nucleotides, the CDR3 is TGTGCCAGCTCACCACCGGAGGGAGGCTACACCTTC. This translates into CASSPPEGGYTF.

This chain links TRBV19 with TRBJ1-1, with D possibly matching TRBD1 (5 bases). Looked up from germline, CDR1 is LNHDA and CDR2 is SQIVND (reference sequence). Deletions cut 1 base from V and 4 bases from J, with 10 bases between. The CDR3 sequence is 14 residues long. The CDR3 loop reads CASSIVSGSTEAFF. CDR3 DNA sequence: TGTGCCAGTAGTATAGTATCAGGGTCCACTGAAGCTTTCTTT.

J is TRBJ2-2 and V is TRBV16; D is unresolved. The V end lost 0 bases, the J end lost 6 bases, and 11 bases lay between the germline ends. Per germline, CDR1 KGHSY and CDR2 FQNENV. The CDR3 has 15 residues. The DNA of the CDR3 is TGTGCCAGCAGCCAATCACCACGGTCGCCCGGGGAGCTGTTTTTT. Translated, it gives CASSQSPRSPGELFF.

The sample holds many counts of this clone. Other DNA sequences in the sample encode the same CDR3. The chain links TRBV18 to TRBJ1-4; D may be TRBD1 (6 bases). The CDR3 has 15 amino acids. V lost 2 bases and J 5 bases, leaving 12 bases between the germline ends. Per germline, CDR1 KGHSH and CDR2 LQKENI. CDR3 DNA: TGTGCCAGCTCACCAATTGGGCAGGGGAATGAAAAACTGTTTTTT. Translated, it gives CASSPIGQGNEKLFF.

The genes are TRBV2 and TRBJ1-2; perhaps TRBD1 as D (5 bases). The germline V and J ends were trimmed by 11 bases and 4 bases, with 14 bases remaining between them. CDR1 and CDR2 (germline): SNHLY, FYNNEI. This CDR3 has 12 amino acids. For the CDR3, the DNA is TGTGCCCGTGCGGGGGTAGGCTATGGCTACACCTTC. Translation gives CARAGVGYGYTF.

The chain has TRBV11-2 and TRBJ2-1; 7 nucleotides line up with TRBD2. Germline trimming cut 5 bases from V and 5 bases from J; bases unmatched to any gene: 12. Germline CDR1 SGHAT, CDR2 FQNNGV. The CDR3 consists of 16 residues. DNA of the CDR3: TGTGCCAGCAGCGCCCTCCCTAGCGGAGTGCACAATGAGCAGTTCTTC. Translating gives CASSALPSGVHNEQFF.

A few counts support this clone. This chain uses TRBV14 with TRBJ2-5; no clear D gene. The CDR3 runs to 14 residues. Germline loops: CDR1 SGHDN, CDR2 FVKESK. The V gene lost 1 base and the J gene lost 4 bases, with 10 bases spanning the gap. Here the CDR3 DNA reads TGTGCCAGCAGCCAAGTGGGCCGCGCAGAGACCCAGTACTTC. Its translation is CASSQVGRAETQYF.

This rearrangement joins TRBV19 to TRBJ2-3; 8 nucleotides match TRBD1. V lost 10 bases, J lost 6 bases, and 12 bases stayed unmatched. Germline values: CDR1 LNHDA, CDR2 SQIVND (reference sequence). This CDR3 is built from 14 residues. CDR3 in DNA: TGTGCCACCCAAGGCTACAGGGGGAGGGATACGCAGTATTTT. It encodes CATQGYRGRDTQYF.

The chain combines TRBV5-1 with TRBJ2-4, with D perhaps matching TRBD1 (6 bases). Per the germline V gene, CDR1 is SGHRS and CDR2 is YFSETQ. Trimming cost V 2 bases and J 4 bases, with 10 bases left between them. This CDR3 region has 14 residues. CDR3 sequence: CASSFTGTKNIQYF. The CDR3 DNA reads TGCGCCAGCAGCTTCACCGGGACAAAAAACATTCAGTACTTC.

The chain combines TRBV30 with TRBJ2-1; TRBD2 matches 9 bases. Germline loops: CDR1 GTSNPN, CDR2 SVGIG (reference sequence). The CDR3 extends over 15 amino acids. Trimming cost V 3 bases and J 5 bases; bases outside gene matches: 8. In nucleotides, the CDR3 is TGTGCCTGGAGGGGTTCGGGACTAGCCAACAATGAGCAGTTCTTC. It translates to CAWRGSGLANNEQFF.

This clone was seen a single time. This rearrangement joins TRBV5-1 to TRBJ2-1; TRBD1 aligns across 7 bases. Germline V CDR1 and CDR2: SGHRS, YFSETQ. The junction had 3 bases not matched to a gene; V was cut back by 2 bases and J by 1 base. This CDR3 has 15 amino acids. This CDR3 reads CASSFGTVSYNEQFF. The CDR3 nucleotides read TGCGCCAGCAGCTTTGGGACAGTTTCCTACAATGAGCAGTTCTTC.

The chain employs TRBV28 and TRBJ1-5, with 10 bases matching TRBD1. The germline CDR1 and CDR2 sequences are MDHEN and SYDVKM. CDR3 length equals 15 residues. The trim removed 5 bases at V and 5 bases at J, leaving 6 bases unmatched. CDR3 sequence: CASSQVGTGDQPQHF. CDR3 nucleotides: TGTGCCAGCAGTCAAGTAGGGACAGGGGATCAGCCCCAGCATTTT. The full variable domain, with the rest looked up from reference TRBV28 and TRBJ1-5, is DVKVTQSSRYLVKRTGEKVFLECVQDMDHENMFWYRQDPGLGLRLIYFSYDVKMKEKGDIPEGYSVSREKKERFSLILESASTNQTSMYLCASSQVGTGDQPQHFGDGTRLSIL.

The chain links TRBV19 to TRBJ2-3; 7 bases agree with TRBD1. V gave up 0 bases and J gave up 1 base; unmatched junction bases: 1. Germline V gene data show CDR1 as LNHDA and CDR2 as SQIVND (reference sequence). The CDR3 is made up of 15 amino acids. The CDR3: CASSIDGTGTDTQYF. DNA of the CDR3: TGTGCCAGTAGTATAGATGGGACAGGCACAGATACGCAGTATTTT.

The chain has TRBV7-9 and TRBJ2-7; D call uncertain. Germline CDR1 and CDR2: SEHNR and FQNEAQ (reference sequence). The CDR3 has 11 amino acids. V was pared by 4 bases and J by 7 bases, with 8 bases between. The CDR3 DNA is TGTGCCAGCAGCTCTAGATGGGAGCAGTACTTC. Translation gives CASSSRWEQYF.

This CDR3 is CASSKGSGTQYF. The CDR3, as DNA: TGTGCCAGCAGCAAAGGGTCAGGGACGCAGTATTTT. This chain joins TRBV7-3 and TRBJ2-3; maybe TRBD1 (5 bases). The CDR3 runs 12 residues. The V gene's germline CDR1 is SGHTA and CDR2 FQGTGA. Trimming removed 5 bases from V and 9 bases from J, with 12 bases in between.

This chain joins TRBV10-3 and TRBJ2-1; the match to TRBD1 covers 9 bases. Germline CDR1 reads ENHRY; CDR2 reads SYGVKD. The CDR3 length is 14 residues. V lost 11 bases to trimming and J lost 1 base; unmatched junction nucleotides: 6. CDR3 residues: CASTGQGSYNEQFF. In DNA form, the CDR3 reads TGTGCCTCTACGGGACAGGGTTCCTACAATGAGCAGTTCTTC.